The 19 T cell receptor beta chains in this list originate from one sample, sequenced in a study of T cell responses to AZD1222 COVID-19 vaccine. Data came from immunoSEQ multiplex PCR; TCRdb stores just in-frame clones and leaves some out. The table has fewer than 150,000 clones, about 93% seen once. The material sequenced was peripheral blood, taken on day 0 of AZD1222 vaccination. Receptors were obtained from an adult in good health.

The chain is built from TRBV4-1 and TRBJ1-2; maybe TRBD1 (5 bases). In germline, CDR1 is MGHRA, CDR2 YSYEKL. The V end lost 0 bases, the J end lost 3 bases, and 17 bases lay between the germline ends. The CDR3 length is 17 residues. This CDR3 reads CASSQDWGRSSDYGYTF. The CDR3 DNA follows: TGCGCCAGCAGCCAAGATTGGGGCCGGTCTTCGGACTATGGCTACACCTTC.

This clone was seen once. This chain connects TRBV10-3 to TRBJ1-2, with TRBD1 identical over 7 bases. V lost 3 bases to trimming and J lost 5 bases; unmatched junction nucleotides: 6. The CDR3 sequence is 14 residues long. Germline CDR1 is ENHRY and CDR2 is SYGVKD. The CDR3 nucleotides read TGTGCCATCAGTGATGGAGGGGGCGCTTATGGCTACACCTTC. Translating gives CAISDGGGAYGYTF.

This clone was seen just once. The chain uses TRBV30 and TRBJ1-2; a weak D match, TRBD1 (6 bases). The germline V gene has CDR1 GTSNPN and CDR2 SVGIG (reference sequence). With 3 bases removed from V and 7 bases from J, the gap between germline ends came to 12 bases. The CDR3 has 12 residues. This chain's CDR3 is CAWSLDRPGYTF. The DNA for the CDR3 is TGTGCCTGGAGCCTCGACAGGCCTGGCTACACCTTC.

The rearrangement uses TRBV15 and TRBJ1-6; D is possibly TRBD1 (6 bases). The CDR3 runs 15 residues. Germline V lookup: CDR1 LNHNV, CDR2 YYDKDF (reference sequence). Trimming removed 2 bases from V and 6 bases from J, with 11 bases in between. CDR3 DNA sequence: TGTGCCACCAGCAGATCTCGGACAGTTAATTCACCCCTCCACTTT. It translates to CATSRSRTVNSPLHF.

The table lists this clone with a count of one. The CDR3 DNA sequence: TGTGCCAGCAGCCAATCCGGGGGCGCGGAGAATGGCTACACCTTC. It is translated as CASSQSGGAENGYTF. The rearrangement links TRBV16 to TRBJ1-2; D may be TRBD1 (6 bases). CDR1 KGHSY and CDR2 FQNENV come from the germline V gene. V was pared by 0 bases and J by 6 bases, with 14 bases between. The CDR3 has 15 residues.

CDR3 sequence reads: CASSDGGIAKNIQYF. The CDR3 nucleotides are TGTGCCAGCAGTGACGGGGGAATAGCCAAAAACATTCAGTACTTC. V gene TRBV6-1 combines with J gene TRBJ2-4, with D possibly TRBD2 on 6 matching bases. Per the germline V gene, CDR1 is MNHNS and CDR2 is SASEGT. This CDR3 region has 15 residues. With 3 bases removed from V and 0 bases from J, the gap between germline ends came to 9 bases.

V gene TRBV5-1 combines with J gene TRBJ1-2; the D gene is possibly TRBD1 (5 bases). The V gene lost 5 bases and the J gene lost 7 bases, with 21 bases spanning the gap. Germline CDR1 is SGHRS and CDR2 is YFSETQ. The CDR3 runs 15 residues. This chain's CDR3 is CASRQDLRVGIGYTF. DNA for the CDR3: TGCGCCAGCAGACAGGACCTAAGGGTTGGAATTGGCTACACCTTC.

The chain links TRBV6-6 to TRBJ2-5, with D uncertain. Trimming stripped 2 bases from V and 5 bases from J, with 6 bases between. This CDR3 has 12 amino acids. Germline V lookup: CDR1 MNHNY, CDR2 SVGAGI (reference sequence). The CDR3 DNA is TGTGCCAGCAGTTACGGTCAGGAGACCCAGTACTTC. As protein: CASSYGQETQYF.

The genes are TRBV11-2 and TRBJ2-3; 8 bases agree with TRBD2. Trimming at V came to 2 bases and at J to 5 bases, leaving 12 bases not matched to a gene. This CDR3 contains 17 residues. The germline gives CDR1 SGHAT, CDR2 FQNNGV. The CDR3 here is CASSLISSGAYRDTQYF. CDR3 DNA: TGTGCCAGCAGCTTAATTAGTAGCGGGGCATATAGAGATACGCAGTATTTT.

The J gene is TRBJ1-2, the V gene TRBV18, with D perhaps TRBD1 (5 bases). CDR1 is KGHSH, CDR2 LQKENI, per germline. This CDR3 region has 14 residues. The V end was cut by 3 bases, the J end by 1 base, with 9 bases between. The CDR3 DNA reads as TGTGCCAGCTCACCGACCGACAGTAACTATGGCTACACCTTC. Translation gives CASSPTDSNYGYTF.

The chain uses TRBV19 and TRBJ1-5; D unresolved. The CDR3 contains 13 residues. Trimming removed 5 bases at V and 3 bases at J, with 8 bases between. Per germline, CDR1 LNHDA and CDR2 SQIVND (reference sequence). The CDR3 region has the DNA TGTGCCAGTAGTCGGGCAGTCAATCAGCCCCAGCATTTT. Encoded protein: CASSRAVNQPQHF.

The chain joins TRBV5-4 to TRBJ1-3; D gene unclear. Trimming took 4 bases from V and 0 from J, leaving 14 bases between them. This CDR3 has 16 amino acids. Germline-derived CDR1 and CDR2 are SGHNT and YYREEE (reference sequence). The CDR3 nucleotides read TGTGCCAGCAGCGAGTTAGGGAGTCGCTCTGGAAACACCATATATTTT. It is translated as CASSELGSRSGNTIYF.

The V gene is TRBV15, the J gene TRBJ2-1, with TRBD2 as a possible D gene (6 bases). The germline gives CDR1 LNHNV, CDR2 YYDKDF (reference sequence). With 5 bases removed from V and 9 bases from J, the gap between germline ends came to 20 bases. CDR3 length: 15 residues. The CDR3 sequence: CATSLERLEVVEQFF. As DNA, the CDR3 is TGTGCCACCAGCCTCGAGAGACTAGAGGTTGTTGAGCAGTTCTTC.

This clone has a single count. The CDR3 reads CASSRIGANTEAFF. CDR3 DNA: TGCGCCAGCAGCCGGATAGGGGCGAACACTGAAGCTTTCTTT. The chain uses TRBV5-1 and TRBJ1-1; the D gene is possibly TRBD1 (5 bases). The V gene lost 4 bases and the J gene lost 1 base, with 11 bases spanning the gap. The CDR3 is 14 amino acids. Germline CDR1 is SGHRS and CDR2 is YFSETQ.

This clone occurred once. This sequence joins TRBV5-1 and TRBJ1-2, with D tentatively TRBD1 (6 bases). This CDR3 is built from 15 residues. V shed 1 base and J shed 4 bases, with 14 bases lying between them. Germline V CDR1 and CDR2: SGHRS, YFSETQ. This chain's CDR3 is CASSLLWDNPYGYTF. For the CDR3, the DNA is TGCGCCAGCAGCTTGTTATGGGACAACCCCTATGGCTACACCTTC.

The rearrangement joins TRBV5-1 to TRBJ1-2; 9 nucleotides line up with TRBD1. With V trimmed by 4 bases and J by 6 bases, 7 bases remained unmatched. Germline lookup yields CDR1 SGHRS and CDR2 YFSETQ. The CDR3 spans 14 residues. CDR3 amino acids: CASSTGTGWDGYTF. In DNA, the CDR3 is TGCGCCAGCAGCACCGGGACAGGGTGGGATGGCTACACCTTC.

V usage is TRBV12-3 or TRBV12-4 and J usage is TRBJ1-5; D gene uncertain. Trimming removed 6 bases at V and 4 bases at J, with 10 bases between. The CDR3 is 13 residues long. CDR3: CASSRLGNQPQHF. The CDR3 DNA follows: TGTGCCAGCAGCCGCCTGGGGAATCAGCCCCAGCATTTT.

The rearrangement links TRBV9 to TRBJ2-5; D may correspond to TRBD1 or TRBD2 (6 bases each). The germline CDR1 and CDR2 sequences are SGDLS and YYNGEE. V was cut by 3 bases and J by 5 bases, with 17 bases left in between. This CDR3 region has 15 residues. CDR3 bases: TGTGCCAGCAGCGCAGGGGACTTCGTCACTGAGACCCAGTACTTC. Residues: CASSAGDFVTETQYF.

The chain recombines TRBV5-4 with TRBJ2-7; maybe TRBD1 (6 bases). CDR1 is SGHNT, CDR2 YYREEE, per germline (reference sequence). The CDR3 is 12 amino acids. Trimming took off 3 bases at V and 5 bases at J, with 9 bases between the two ends. In nucleotides, the CDR3 is TGTGCCAGCAGCTACGGACAGAACGAGCAGTACTTC. Translated, it gives CASSYGQNEQYF.